The 27 T cell receptor beta chains below all came from one sample that was sequenced in a study of HIV-infected patients and healthy controls. Reverse transcription used about 500 ng RNA and constant-region primers for alpha and beta. Using multiplexing indices, alpha and beta chain libraries were generated apart by chain-specific third strand synthesis. Each CDR3 protein is one row after TCRdb ran MiXCR on the 5' RACE reads. The sample has 15,000 to 20,000 distinct CDR3 sequences; about 8.3% are singletons. No cell fractionation was done, so the repertoire covers all unsorted peripheral blood T cells. Specimen: blood. Receptors were obtained from an adult in good health.

The V call is TRBV6-2 or TRBV6-3, the J call TRBJ1-5; D is undetermined. In germline, CDR1 is MNHEY, CDR2 SVGEGT. There are 16 residues in the CDR3. Trimming pared 1 base from V and 1 base from J, leaving 11 bases between. In DNA form, the CDR3 reads TGTGCCAGCAGTTACTACGGGGTCGGGAGCAATCAGCCCCAGCATTTT. This translates into CASSYYGVGSNQPQHF.

This clonotype was detected ten times or more. The chain combines TRBV28 with TRBJ2-1, with TRBD2 matching 10 bases. With V trimmed by 2 bases and J by 8 bases, 6 bases remained unmatched. This CDR3 is built from 15 residues. In germline, CDR1 is MDHEN, CDR2 SYDVKM. The CDR3 spells CASSLGLAGDYEQFF. CDR3 sequence (DNA): TGTGCCAGCAGTTTAGGCCTAGCGGGAGACTATGAGCAGTTCTTC.

This clonotype has just a few counts. This rearrangement joins TRBV12-3 or TRBV12-4 to TRBJ2-3; 12 bases are shared with TRBD2. The CDR3 runs to 16 residues. V shed 3 bases and J 6 bases; nucleotides not matched to a gene: 7. The CDR3 DNA sequence: TGTGCCAGCAGTTTTCGTCTAGCGGGAGGGCCGGATACGCAGTATTTT. It specifies CASSFRLAGGPDTQYF.

This clonotype was seen a handful of times. CDR3 sequence reads: CASSLSYTGGRNQPQHF. The CDR3 DNA follows: TGTGCCAGCAGTCTTAGTTACACAGGGGGCCGCAATCAGCCCCAGCATTTT. This rearrangement joins TRBV7-2 to TRBJ1-5; 9 bases fit TRBD1. CDR3 length: 17 residues. Germline V gene sequence: CDR1 SGHTA, CDR2 FQGNSA. V gave up 6 bases and J gave up 2 bases; unmatched junction bases: 11.

This clonotype was recorded many times. The chain recombines TRBV9 with TRBJ2-5, with 7 bases fitting TRBD1. This CDR3 contains 15 residues. Germline CDR1 is SGDLS and CDR2 is YYNGEE. V gave up 4 bases and J gave up 2 bases; unmatched junction bases: 8. As DNA, the CDR3 is TGTGCCAGCAGCCTGTCACAGGGGATTCAAGAGACCCAGTACTTC. Amino acid sequence: CASSLSQGIQETQYF. The full variable domain, with the rest looked up from reference TRBV9 and TRBJ2-5, is DSGVTQTPKHLITATGQRVTLRCSPRSGDLSVYWYQQSLDQGLQFLIQYYNGEERAKGNILERFSAQQFPDLHSELNLSSLELGDSALYFCASSLSQGIQETQYFGPGTRLLVL.

Relative to its sample, this clonotype is medium-sized. The rearrangement uses TRBV11-1 and TRBJ2-1; D is perhaps TRBD2 (5 bases). Between the trimmed V and J ends, which lost 6 bases and 3 bases, there was a span of 9 bases. The CDR3 loop spans 13 amino acids. The germline CDR1 and CDR2 sequences are SGHAT and FQDESV (reference sequence). The CDR3 bases are TGTGCCAGCAGGCACCGGGACTACAATGAGCAGTTCTTC. This codes for CASRHRDYNEQFF.

The CDR3 region has the DNA TGTGCCAGCAGCTTAGGGGTTGGGACTAGCGGGAGTAAGACCCAGTACTTC. As protein: CASSLGVGTSGSKTQYF. This chain joins TRBV7-6 and TRBJ2-5; 14 bases are shared with TRBD2. The CDR3 consists of 17 residues. The ends lost 1 base at V and 6 bases at J; junction bases unmatched: 7. Germline V gives CDR1 SGHVS, CDR2 FNYEAQ. The variable domain in full, with the rest retrieved from reference TRBV7-6 and TRBJ2-5, is GAGVSQSPRYKVTKRGQDVALRCDPISGHVSLYWYRQALGQGPEFLTYFNYEAQQDKSGLPNDRFSAERPEGSISTLTIQRTEQRDSAMYRCASSLGVGTSGSKTQYFGPGTRLLVL.

This clonotype came up many times. This rearrangement joins TRBV20-1 to TRBJ1-1, with D unclear. Trimming stripped 4 bases from V and 1 base from J, with 13 bases between. This CDR3 has 14 residues. CDR1 and CDR2 (germline): DFQATT, SNEGSKA (reference sequence). CDR3 coding DNA: TGCAGTGCTAACGCCGGAGAAAAGAACACTGAAGCTTTCTTT. Amino acids: CSANAGEKNTEAFF.

This clonotype occurred many times. V is TRBV27 and J is TRBJ2-2; perhaps TRBD1 as D (6 bases). V was shortened by 3 bases and J by 4 bases, with 15 bases between the two germline ends. There are 16 residues in the CDR3. Germline CDR1 and CDR2: MNHEY and SMNVEV (reference sequence). The chain's CDR3 is CASSFAFGGGTGELFF. The CDR3, as DNA: TGTGCCAGCAGTTTCGCCTTTGGGGGCGGCACCGGGGAGCTGTTTTTT.

This clonotype was detected ten times or more. The V call is TRBV5-4, the J call TRBJ1-4; D is uncertain. V was shortened by 2 bases and J by 0 bases, with 8 bases between the two germline ends. CDR3 length: 15 residues. Germline assignment: CDR1 SGHNT and CDR2 YYREEE (reference sequence). CDR3 sequence reads: CASSFGESTNEKLFF. In DNA form, the CDR3 reads TGTGCCAGCAGCTTTGGAGAATCAACTAATGAAAAACTGTTTTTT.

This clonotype has a count of ten or more. This chain joins TRBV10-3 and TRBJ1-5; D call uncertain. Germline CDR1 is ENHRY and CDR2 is SYGVKD. The CDR3 is 13 residues long. Trimming stripped 3 bases from V and 0 bases from J, with 3 bases between. CDR3 in DNA: TGTGCCATCAGTGACGGTAGCAATCAGCCCCAGCATTTT. This sequence encodes CAISDGSNQPQHF.

This clonotype was observed a few times. The rearrangement links TRBV5-4 to TRBJ1-2, with D perhaps TRBD1 (5 bases). This CDR3 comprises 15 residues. In germline, CDR1 is SGHNT, CDR2 YYREEE (reference sequence). The V and J ends lost 4 bases and 4 bases respectively, with 17 bases between them. CDR3: CASSAGHTASYGYTF. In nucleotides, the CDR3 is TGTGCCAGCAGCGCAGGACACACAGCCAGCTATGGCTACACCTTC.

This clonotype is labeled as medium-sized (0.01 to 0.1%). The chain combines TRBV18 with TRBJ2-6; D perhaps matches TRBD1 (5 bases). This CDR3 spans 14 amino acids. CDR1 is KGHSH, CDR2 LQKENI, per germline. V dropped 7 bases and J dropped 2 bases, with 9 bases sitting between them. CDR3 sequence: CASLPTAGANVLTF. The CDR3 coding sequence is TGTGCCAGCTTACCGACAGCTGGGGCCAACGTCCTGACTTTC.

This clonotype was seen ten or more times. The chain recombines TRBV20-1 with TRBJ2-7, with 11 positions matching TRBD2. V trimming: 7 bases; J trimming: 0 bases; junction bases outside the gene matches: 14. The CDR3 spans 17 residues. Looked up from germline, CDR1 is DFQATT and CDR2 is SNEGSKA (reference sequence). The CDR3 nucleotides are TGCAGTGGATCGACTAGCGGGGAACCGTCTAGCTCCTACGAGCAGTACTTC. Translation: CSGSTSGEPSSSYEQYF.

This clonotype was picked up a small number of times. This chain links TRBV5-8 with TRBJ2-7, with D possibly matching TRBD2 (6 bases). This CDR3 spans 17 amino acids. Germline V gene data show CDR1 as SGHTS and CDR2 as YDEGEE. V was shortened by 4 bases and J by 1 base, with 21 bases between the two germline ends. The CDR3 here is CASSPRVRGTYSYEQYF. CDR3 DNA sequence: TGTGCCAGCAGCCCACGGGTTCGGGGGACTTATTCCTACGAGCAGTACTTC.

This clonotype was found many times. The rearrangement uses TRBV7-8 and TRBJ1-5; D may be TRBD1 (5 bases). This CDR3 has 15 residues. Trimming took off 1 base at V and 2 bases at J, with 9 bases between the two ends. Germline-derived CDR1 and CDR2 are SGHVS and FQNEAQ. This CDR3 reads CASSLDIGGNQPQHF. The CDR3 region has the DNA TGTGCCAGCAGCTTAGATATAGGGGGCAATCAGCCCCAGCATTTT.

This chain connects TRBV27 to TRBJ2-4; D might be TRBD1 (5 bases). The CDR3 has 13 amino acids. Germline V gene sequence: CDR1 MNHEY, CDR2 SMNVEV (reference sequence). The V gene lost 6 bases and the J gene lost 7 bases, with 13 bases spanning the gap. The CDR3 is CASRRQSQNIQYF. CDR3 coding DNA: TGTGCCAGCAGGAGACAGTCGCAGAACATTCAGTACTTC.

This clonotype occurred many times. CDR3 DNA sequence: TGTGCCAGCAGCCAAGGGGGAACCTATGGCTACACCTTC. This sequence encodes CASSQGGTYGYTF. V gene TRBV14 combines with J gene TRBJ1-2; D uncertain. The V gene's germline CDR1 is SGHDN and CDR2 FVKESK. The V end was cut by 1 base, the J end by 4 bases, with 7 bases between. The CDR3 has 13 residues.

This clonotype occurred many times. The chain links TRBV27 to TRBJ1-5; TRBD1 might be the D (6 bases). CDR1 is MNHEY and CDR2 is SMNVEV in the germline V gene (reference sequence). V dropped 5 bases and J dropped 10 bases, with 12 bases sitting between them. The CDR3 covers 12 residues. The CDR3: CASSNRGAPQHF. CDR3 DNA sequence: TGTGCCAGCAGTAATAGGGGGGCACCCCAGCATTTT.

This clonotype is judged medium-sized. J is TRBJ1-5 and V is TRBV4-3, with 10 positions matching TRBD1. In germline, CDR1 is LGHNA, CDR2 YSLEER. CDR3 length: 15 amino acids. V was pared by 0 bases and J by 7 bases, with 3 bases of the junction left unmatched. CDR3 region: CASSQDWTGGQPQHF. In DNA, the CDR3 is TGCGCCAGCAGCCAAGATTGGACAGGGGGACAGCCCCAGCATTTT.

This clonotype was recorded at least ten times. The chain joins TRBV7-2 to TRBJ2-7; D gene unclear. This CDR3 has 11 amino acids. Germline loops: CDR1 SGHTA, CDR2 FQGNSA. Deletions cut 5 bases from V and 4 bases from J, with 6 bases between. This chain's CDR3 is CASSPQYEQYF. The CDR3 coding sequence is TGTGCCAGCAGCCCACAGTACGAGCAGTACTTC.

This clonotype was seen more than once but under ten times. The CDR3 nucleotides read TGTGCCAGCAGCTTAATGGCAGGGTCGGCCGCGGACTCCTACGAGCAGTACTTC. Amino acids: CASSLMAGSAADSYEQYF. This sequence joins TRBV7-2 and TRBJ2-7; D possibly corresponds to TRBD1 (5 bases). CDR1 is SGHTA, CDR2 FQGNSA, per germline. CDR3 length equals 18 residues. Trimming left V 2 bases short and J 0 bases short, with 20 bases between.

In its sample, this clonotype was seen many times. This rearrangement joins TRBV18 to TRBJ2-5; D is unclear. The CDR3 runs 13 residues. The V end lost 3 bases, the J end lost 5 bases, and 10 bases lay between the germline ends. Germline V gives CDR1 KGHSH, CDR2 LQKENI. The CDR3 DNA reads as TGTGCCAGCTCACCTTACCCGTTCGAGACCCAGTACTTC. As protein: CASSPYPFETQYF.

This clonotype has a count of ten or more. The V gene is TRBV3-1, the J gene TRBJ2-7, with D perhaps matching TRBD1 (5 bases). Germline lookup yields CDR1 LGHDT and CDR2 YNNKEL (reference sequence). The V end lost 1 base, the J end lost 6 bases, and 10 bases lay between the germline ends. The CDR3 consists of 13 residues. CDR3 protein: CASSQARGGEQYF. CDR3 bases: TGTGCCAGCAGCCAAGCTAGGGGCGGCGAGCAGTACTTC.

This clonotype occurred many times. V and J are TRBV4-1 and TRBJ1-2, with 8 bases that match TRBD1. The junction had 9 bases not matched to a gene; V was cut back by 2 bases and J by 7 bases. Per germline, CDR1 MGHRA and CDR2 YSYEKL. The CDR3 has 15 amino acids. The DNA for the CDR3 is TGCGCCAGCAGCCAACCTGGACAGGGAGGTCGTGGCTACACCTTC. It specifies CASSQPGQGGRGYTF.

This clonotype has ten or more counts. The chain links TRBV18 to TRBJ2-6; D is uncertain. The CDR3 spans 12 residues. The V end lost 6 bases, the J end lost 9 bases, and 9 bases lay between the germline ends. Germline V gene sequence: CDR1 KGHSH, CDR2 LQKENI. The CDR3 region is CASSPRGNVLTF. CDR3 bases: TGTGCCAGCTCCCCGAGAGGCAACGTCCTGACTTTC.

At least ten counts were recorded for this clonotype. The rearrangement uses TRBV20-1 and TRBJ2-7; no clear D. The germline CDR1 and CDR2 sequences are DFQATT and SNEGSKA (reference sequence). Trimming stripped 3 bases from V and 3 bases from J, with 15 bases between. The CDR3 totals 14 residues. The CDR3 bases are TGCAGTGCTAGCTGGATGTCCAGTAACTACGAGCAGTACTTC. This encodes CSASWMSSNYEQYF.